This T cell receptor (beta chain) was sequenced during a study of blood T cell repertoires in COVID-19. Across the study: Specimens from acute and convalescent COVID-19 originated in the United States, Italy and Spain. PBMCs, B-cell-depleted T cells, or T cells were the source of the cDNA or gDNA that made up the material.

This CDR3 is 12 amino acids long. V was trimmed by 1 base and J by 8 bases, leaving 8 bases between them. The germline gives CDR1 MNHEY, CDR2 SVGEGT. Source study methods: Reference gene primer amplification gave nucleated cell count estimates. Profiled with immunoSEQ multiplex PCR; TCRdb holds only in-frame clones, not every one. V and J calls and clone size follow that table, whereas D and trimming were derived from the DNA. The data show hundreds of thousands of clones, 91% seen once. The sequence was collected from a woman between 18 and 29 years old who had recovered from COVID-19. The chain joins TRBV6-2 or TRBV6-3 to TRBJ1-1, with D unresolved. Material: peripheral blood. CDR3 coding DNA: TGTGCCAGCAGTTACTGGGGAGAAGAAGCTTTCTTT. As protein: CASSYWGEEAFF.